A selection of T cell receptor beta chains follows, all from one sample in a study of liver allograft versus peripheral blood T cells. TCRdb recomputed calls from the reads with MiXCR, one row per CDR3 protein. This sample yields 9,500 to 12,000 distinct CDR3 sequences, of which around 23% are seen a single time; around 1.5% belongs to the top ten. These receptors were obtained from a human patient who had a liver transplant. Some of the T cells might come from the graft donor. The CDR3 runs from the conserved cysteine through the conserved F or W. The order of the fields is J gene, D gene, V gene, CDR3 protein. A D gene is named only where the DNA matches it firmly.

TRBJ2-7 | TRBD1 | TRBV11-3 | CASSLGQGGSYEQYF
TRBJ2-3 | - | TRBV18 | CASSPKARVTDTQYF
TRBJ2-7 | TRBD2 | TRBV10-3 | CAISPGTSGRAREQYF
TRBJ1-2 | - | TRBV5-4 | CASSTPTAGYGGYTF
TRBJ2-1 | TRBD1 | TRBV29-1 | CSVERTGGSYNEQFF
TRBJ2-7 | - | TRBV5-4 | CASSMGGASSYEQYF
TRBJ1-2 | - | TRBV5-4 | CASSPDSYYGYTF
TRBJ1-3 | - | TRBV10-3 | CAISEVPEITIYF
TRBJ2-7 | TRBD1 | TRBV20-1 | CSASSDRDNYEQYF
TRBJ1-2 | - | TRBV19 | CASRRSRGLNYGYTF
TRBJ1-2 | - | TRBV24-1 | CATSGLTSNYGYTF
TRBJ1-1 | - | TRBV19 | CASSIQYNRGENTEAFF
TRBJ2-7 | TRBD1 | TRBV5-5 | CASSSTGTGAREQYF
TRBJ1-6 | TRBD1 | TRBV7-9 | CASSSGTGERGLHF
TRBJ1-2 | - | TRBV6-2/TRBV6-3 | CASSNPGGLLYGYTF
TRBJ1-1 | - | TRBV12-3/TRBV12-4 | CASSRVRNTEAFF
TRBJ1-2 | TRBD1 | TRBV5-4 | CASSLPRTGVGYTF
TRBJ2-7 | - | TRBV18 | CASSPPGLPYEQYF
TRBJ2-7 | - | TRBV7-9 | CASSLGQRSYEQYF
TRBJ1-4 | TRBD1 | TRBV20-1 | CSAGPTGGDEKLFF
TRBJ1-1 | - | TRBV27 | CASSLGFGDMNTEAFF
TRBJ1-6 | - | TRBV6-5 | CASRGTGSLSSYNSPLHF
TRBJ1-2 | - | TRBV7-9 | CASSLAGRSYGYTF
TRBJ1-5 | - | TRBV28 | CASSLWSNQPQHF
TRBJ2-5 | - | TRBV18 | CASSPVMEETQYF
TRBJ1-5 | - | TRBV6-2/TRBV6-3 | CASSSRGGVQSNQPQHF
TRBJ1-4 | - | TRBV27 | CASSSLRGRGNEKLFF
TRBJ1-1 | TRBD1 | TRBV10-1 | CASSLNPRQGGTEAFF
TRBJ1-6 | - | TRBV19 | CASSRWVQGSGSSYNSPLHF
TRBJ1-5 | TRBD1 | TRBV6-2/TRBV6-3 | CASTTPGQGEQPQHF
TRBJ1-5 | - | TRBV12-3/TRBV12-4 | CASRFRGPQHF
TRBJ1-2 | TRBD1 | TRBV12-3/TRBV12-4 | CASRDRGGYTF
TRBJ1-5 | - | TRBV15 | CATSGIGGFYQPQHF
TRBJ1-3 | - | TRBV18 | CASSPVSVSGNTIYF
TRBJ2-3 | - | TRBV6-2/TRBV6-3 | CASRRTASTDTQYF
TRBJ1-1 | - | TRBV6-2/TRBV6-3 | CASSRWGEAFF
TRBJ2-5 | TRBD1 | TRBV7-9 | CASSLGGQLQETQYF
TRBJ1-1 | TRBD1 | TRBV20-1 | CRGGRDRETEAFF
TRBJ1-4 | - | TRBV29-1 | CSGLGGGDEKLFF
TRBJ2-1 | TRBD2 | TRBV6-6 | CASSRQGGSYNEQFF
TRBJ1-3 | TRBD1 | TRBV28 | CASSLQGLGPYSGNTIYF
TRBJ2-6 | - | TRBV6-1 | CASSVGDGGRNVLTF
TRBJ2-3 | TRBD2 | TRBV5-4 | CASSRGLAGVTDTQYF
TRBJ1-3 | TRBD1 | TRBV13 | CASSVGQGLTGIYF
TRBJ2-7 | TRBD2 | TRBV6-6 | CASRRAGSRALSYEQYF
TRBJ1-2 | TRBD1 | TRBV30 | CAWSVLGGQGVPYTF
TRBJ1-1 | - | TRBV20-1 | CSARFRVSTEAFF
TRBJ2-1 | - | TRBV19 | CASSIASASGPNYNEQFF